This T cell receptor (beta chain) was sequenced for a study of cytomegalovirus exposure and HLA in healthy donors. Study conclusions and caveats: High specificity and sensitivity for cytomegalovirus status were reported for the classifier. There were 150 to 200 TCR beta chains listed as cytomegalovirus-associated.

Vbeta (60) and Jbeta (13) primers were used in the PCR. Here immunoSEQ multiplex PCR was the method, and the copy in TCRdb shows in-frame clones only, minus some. The table lists approximately 170,000 clones, 70% to 75% of them singletons. This clone was observed a single time. Its antigen is still unknown. This receptor was obtained from a woman aged 25-40 years in good health and CMV-seropositive. Sample: PBMCs.

The CDR3 region has the DNA TGCGCCAGCAGCTTGAACGGGGACACTGAAGCTTTCTTT. Translated: CASSLNGDTEAFF. The chain combines TRBV5-1 with TRBJ1-1; D is unresolved. CDR3 length: 13 residues. Deletions cut 1 base from V and 3 bases from J, with 7 bases between. Germline V lookup: CDR1 SGHRS, CDR2 YFSETQ.